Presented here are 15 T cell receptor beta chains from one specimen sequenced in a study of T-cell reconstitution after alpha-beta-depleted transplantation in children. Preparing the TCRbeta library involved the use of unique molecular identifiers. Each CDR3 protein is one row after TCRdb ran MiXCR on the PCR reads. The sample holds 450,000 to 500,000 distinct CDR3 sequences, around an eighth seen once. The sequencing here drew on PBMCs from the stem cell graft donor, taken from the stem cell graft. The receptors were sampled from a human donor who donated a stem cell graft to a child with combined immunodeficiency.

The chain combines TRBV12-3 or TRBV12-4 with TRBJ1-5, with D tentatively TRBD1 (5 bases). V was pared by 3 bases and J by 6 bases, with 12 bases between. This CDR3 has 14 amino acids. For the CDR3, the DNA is TGTGCCAGCAGTTTGGGGGAGGTTCGTCAGCCCCAGCATTTT. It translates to CASSLGEVRQPQHF.

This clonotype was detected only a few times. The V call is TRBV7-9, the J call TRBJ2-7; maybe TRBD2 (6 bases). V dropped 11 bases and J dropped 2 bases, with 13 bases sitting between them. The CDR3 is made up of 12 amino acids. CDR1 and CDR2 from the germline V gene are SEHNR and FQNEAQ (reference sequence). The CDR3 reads CAGGTVTYEQYF. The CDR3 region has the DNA TGTGCCGGGGGGACCGTTACCTACGAGCAGTACTTC.

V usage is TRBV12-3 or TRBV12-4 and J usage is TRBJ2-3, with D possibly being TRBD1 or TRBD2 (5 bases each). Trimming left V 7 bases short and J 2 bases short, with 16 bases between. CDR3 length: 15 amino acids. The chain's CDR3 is CASNTGPSYTDTQYF. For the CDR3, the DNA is TGTGCCAGCAATACGGGACCGTCTTACACAGATACGCAGTATTTT.

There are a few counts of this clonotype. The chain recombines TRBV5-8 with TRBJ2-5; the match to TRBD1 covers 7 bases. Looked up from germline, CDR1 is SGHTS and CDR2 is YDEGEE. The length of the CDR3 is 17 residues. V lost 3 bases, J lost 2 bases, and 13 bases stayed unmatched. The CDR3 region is CASSSPGQWKGQETQYF. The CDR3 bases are TGTGCCAGCAGCTCCCCGGGACAGTGGAAGGGGCAAGAGACCCAGTACTTC.

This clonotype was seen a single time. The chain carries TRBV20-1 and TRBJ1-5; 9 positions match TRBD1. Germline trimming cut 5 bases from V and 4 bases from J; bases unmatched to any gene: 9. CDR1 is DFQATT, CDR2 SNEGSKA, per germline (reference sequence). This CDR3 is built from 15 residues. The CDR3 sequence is CSAHRTGARNQPQHF. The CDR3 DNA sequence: TGCAGTGCTCACAGGACAGGGGCGCGGAATCAGCCCCAGCATTTT.

The CDR3 bases are TGTGCCAGCTCCTTCTTTAGCGGGGTCACAGATACGCAGTATTTT. This translates into CASSFFSGVTDTQYF. This chain joins TRBV27 and TRBJ2-3, with 8 bases identical to TRBD2. The CDR3 spans 15 residues. The V segment lost 8 bases and the J segment 2 bases; nucleotides outside the gene matches: 9. The V gene's germline CDR1 is MNHEY and CDR2 SMNVEV (reference sequence).

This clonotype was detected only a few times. The CDR3 protein is CASSLAAQGASYTQYF. CDR3 coding DNA: TGTGCCAGCAGCTTAGCTGCACAGGGGGCGTCATATACGCAGTATTTT. The chain couples TRBV11-2 to TRBJ2-3; 9 nucleotides line up with TRBD1. Per the germline V gene, CDR1 is SGHAT and CDR2 is FQNNGV. J lost 7 bases, V lost 1 base, and 9 bases had no gene match. The CDR3 spans 16 residues.

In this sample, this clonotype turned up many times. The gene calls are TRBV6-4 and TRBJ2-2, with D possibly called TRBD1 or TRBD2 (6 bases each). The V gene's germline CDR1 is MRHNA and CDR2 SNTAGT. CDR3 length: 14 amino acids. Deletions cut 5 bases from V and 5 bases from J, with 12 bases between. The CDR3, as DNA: TGTGCCAGCAGTCCGGAGGGGGGAACCGGGGAGCTGTTTTTT. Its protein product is CASSPEGGTGELFF.

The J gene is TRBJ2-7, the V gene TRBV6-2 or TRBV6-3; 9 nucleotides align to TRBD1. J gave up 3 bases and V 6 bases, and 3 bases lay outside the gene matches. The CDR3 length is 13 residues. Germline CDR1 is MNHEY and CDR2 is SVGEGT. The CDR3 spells CASRRQGGYEQYF. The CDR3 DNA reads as TGTGCCAGCAGAAGACAGGGGGGCTACGAGCAGTACTTC.

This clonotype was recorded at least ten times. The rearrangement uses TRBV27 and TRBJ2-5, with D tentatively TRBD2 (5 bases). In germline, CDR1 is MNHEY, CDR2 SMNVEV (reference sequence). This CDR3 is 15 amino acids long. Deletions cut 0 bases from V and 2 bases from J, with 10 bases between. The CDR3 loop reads CASSLSRENQETQYF. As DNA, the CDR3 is TGTGCCAGCAGTTTATCTCGGGAAAATCAAGAGACCCAGTACTTC.

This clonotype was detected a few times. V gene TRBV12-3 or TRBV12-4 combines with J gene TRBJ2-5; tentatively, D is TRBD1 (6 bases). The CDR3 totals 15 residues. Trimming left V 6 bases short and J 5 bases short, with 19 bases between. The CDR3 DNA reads TGTGCCAGCAGGTCCGGCCAGGGGCCGGGGGAGACCCAGTACTTC. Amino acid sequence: CASRSGQGPGETQYF.

CDR3 DNA sequence: TGCGCCAGCGGGGGTCCAGGGAGCCACGAGCAGTACTTC. Its protein is CASGGPGSHEQYF. The chain joins TRBV5-1 to TRBJ2-7; D is perhaps TRBD1 or TRBD2 (5 bases each). V was trimmed by 7 bases and J by 5 bases, leaving 16 bases between them. Germline loops: CDR1 SGHRS, CDR2 YFSETQ. The CDR3 is 13 residues long. Full variable domain (rest looked up from reference TRBV5-1 and TRBJ2-7): KAGVTQTPRYLIKTRGQQVTLSCSPISGHRSVSWYQQTPGQGLQFLFEYFSETQRNKGNFPGRFSGRQFSNSRSEMNVSTLELGDSALYLCASGGPGSHEQYFGPGTRLTVT.

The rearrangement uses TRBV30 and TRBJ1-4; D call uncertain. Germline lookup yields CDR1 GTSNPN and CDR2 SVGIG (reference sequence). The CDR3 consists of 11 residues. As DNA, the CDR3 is TGTGGGGTATCGTTGTATGAAAAACTGTTTTTT. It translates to CGVSLYEKLFF.

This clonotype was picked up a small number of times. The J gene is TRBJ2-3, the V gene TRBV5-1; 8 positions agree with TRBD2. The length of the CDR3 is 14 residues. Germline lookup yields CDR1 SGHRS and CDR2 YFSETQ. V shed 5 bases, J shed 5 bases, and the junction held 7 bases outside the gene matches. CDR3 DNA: TGCGCCAGCAGGTTTCCGGGACTAGAAGATACGCAGTATTTT. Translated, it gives CASRFPGLEDTQYF.

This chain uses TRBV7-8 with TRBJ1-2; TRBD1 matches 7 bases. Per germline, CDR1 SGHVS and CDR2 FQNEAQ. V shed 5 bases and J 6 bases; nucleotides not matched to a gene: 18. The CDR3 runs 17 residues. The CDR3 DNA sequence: TGTGCCAGCAGCCGGGACAGCCCTATAGCTATTATGCATGGCTACACCTTC. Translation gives CASSRDSPIAIMHGYTF. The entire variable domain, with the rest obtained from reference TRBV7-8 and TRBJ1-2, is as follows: GAGVSQSPRYKVAKRGQDVALRCDPISGHVSLFWYQQALGQGPEFLTYFQNEAQLDKSGLPSDRFFAERPEGSVSTLKIQRTQQEDSAVYLCASSRDSPIAIMHGYTFGSGTRLTVV.